The 25 T cell receptor beta chains presented below share a single source sample, sequenced in a study of blood T cells in healthy people across ages. Together with a sample-barcoded 5' primer, a J-beta primer mix was included in a second PCR lasting about 6 to 11 cycles. MiXCR was run by TCRdb on the 5' RACE reads, yielding one entry per CDR3 protein. The sample consists of fewer than 900,000 distinct CDR3 sequences, 40% to 45% of them appearing once. The sequenced material came from blood. The origin of the receptors is a woman aged 55-69 years in good health.

The genes are TRBV7-2 and TRBJ2-1; D possibly corresponds to TRBD1 (5 bases). The CDR3 length is 15 residues. V lost 1 base to trimming and J lost 3 bases, with 10 bases between them. The V gene's germline CDR1 is SGHTA and CDR2 FQGNSA. CDR3: CASSLGVGDYNEQFF. For the CDR3, the DNA is TGTGCCAGCAGCTTAGGGGTAGGGGACTACAATGAGCAGTTCTTC.

The J gene is TRBJ2-5, the V gene TRBV4-2; 10 bases are shared with TRBD2. With 1 base clipped from V and 5 bases from J, the junction kept 13 bases outside the gene matches. The CDR3 runs 18 residues. Germline lookup yields CDR1 LGHNA and CDR2 YNFKEQ. CDR3 bases: TGTGCCAGCAGCCAAGGCCGTTCCGTAGCGGGGGGTTTTGAGACCCAGTACTTC. Its protein is CASSQGRSVAGGFETQYF.

This clonotype was recorded only once. One end of the junction fails to match germline, which may point to a read error. V gene TRBV12-3 or TRBV12-4 combines with J gene TRBJ2-1; tentatively, D is TRBD1 (5 bases). There are 14 residues in the CDR3. This chain's CDR3 is CAGSAGFSYNEQFF. CDR3 DNA sequence: TGTGCCGGCAGTGCAGGGTTTTCCTACAATGAGCAGTTCTTC.

The table lists this clonotype with a few counts. The chain combines TRBV7-8 with TRBJ2-7; tentatively, D is TRBD1 (6 bases). Trimming took 5 bases from V and 2 from J, leaving 7 bases between them. Germline CDR1 reads SGHVS; CDR2 reads FQNEAQ. The CDR3 has 12 residues. CDR3 nucleotide sequence: TGTGCCAGCAGCGGACAGACCTACGAGCAGTACTTC. It specifies CASSGQTYEQYF.

J is TRBJ1-2 and V is TRBV5-1, with D possibly TRBD1 on 6 matching bases. The CDR3 consists of 13 residues. V lost 0 bases and J 4 bases, leaving 7 bases between the germline ends. Germline V CDR1 and CDR2: SGHRS, YFSETQ. In DNA, the CDR3 is TGCGCCAGCAGCTTGGTACAGGGCTATGGCTACACCTTC. Protein sequence: CASSLVQGYGYTF.

The chain has TRBV5-1 and TRBJ1-1; the D gene is possibly TRBD1 (5 bases). Germline V lookup: CDR1 SGHRS, CDR2 YFSETQ. This CDR3 is 16 amino acids long. Trimming took off 5 bases at V and 1 base at J, with 18 bases between the two ends. The CDR3 coding sequence is TGCGCCAGCAGTTCCCCAGAGGGGTCTGGGAACACTGAAGCTTTCTTT. Protein: CASSSPEGSGNTEAFF.

This chain joins TRBV29-1 and TRBJ2-5; 9 positions match TRBD1. V dropped 8 bases and J dropped 4; count of bases not matched to a gene: 8. The CDR3 runs to 13 residues. CDR1 SQVTM and CDR2 ANQGSEA come from the germline V gene. The CDR3 loop is CSIRTGVGETQYF. CDR3 sequence (DNA): TGCAGCATAAGGACAGGGGTGGGAGAGACCCAGTACTTC.

In its sample, this clonotype was seen a few times. This chain connects TRBV14 to TRBJ2-3; D possibly corresponds to TRBD2 (6 bases). Trimming removed 3 bases from V and 10 bases from J, with 14 bases in between. The CDR3 loop spans 13 amino acids. Germline CDR1 reads SGHDN; CDR2 reads FVKESK. In DNA form, the CDR3 reads TGTGCCAGCAGCCAGACGGGAGCACGGTCGCAGTATTTT. Amino acids: CASSQTGARSQYF.

The gene calls are TRBV3-1 and TRBJ2-7; weak D call: TRBD2 (6 bases). The V gene's germline CDR1 is LGHDT and CDR2 YNNKEL (reference sequence). This CDR3 is 12 amino acids long. The ends were cut back, 8 bases at V and 3 bases at J, with 11 bases in the middle. The CDR3 sequence is CASQSGFYEQYF. The CDR3, as DNA: TGTGCCAGCCAGAGCGGGTTCTACGAGCAGTACTTC.

For this clonotype: A much larger clone is a single base away; this may be a read error. The chain employs TRBV6-6 and TRBJ2-4; no clear D. The J call may be in error: the DNA end matches TRBJ2-7 better. The CDR3 consists of 16 residues. Per germline, CDR1 MNHNY and CDR2 SVGAGI (reference sequence). The CDR3 DNA is TGTGCCTGCAGTTTAGACCCGATGAGGACCTTCTACGAGCAGTACTTC. Protein: CACSLDPMRTFYEQYF.

This clonotype was observed a handful of times. The gene calls are TRBV9 and TRBJ2-7; 9 bases align to TRBD2. The CDR3 runs 15 residues. Germline loops: CDR1 SGDLS, CDR2 YYNGEE. V gave up 2 bases and J gave up 1 base; unmatched junction bases: 4. Here the CDR3 DNA reads TGTGCCAGCAGCGTTAGCGGGAGAAATTCCTACGAGCAGTACTTC. This gives the protein CASSVSGRNSYEQYF.

CDR3 in amino acids: CASSDRGGPLRETQFF. For the CDR3, the DNA is TGTGCCAGCAGCGACCGGGGAGGACCCCTACGCGAGACCCAGTTCTTC. The chain carries TRBV13 and TRBJ2-1; D perhaps matches TRBD2 (6 bases). Per the germline V gene, CDR1 is PRHDT and CDR2 is FYEKMQ (reference sequence). The CDR3 is 16 amino acids. V lost 5 bases to trimming and J lost 13 bases, with 27 bases between them.

The chain links TRBV20-1 to TRBJ1-5; 7 bases line up with TRBD1. Germline V lookup: CDR1 DFQATT, CDR2 SNEGSKA (reference sequence). Trimming at V came to 6 bases and at J to 7 bases, leaving 9 bases not matched to a gene. CDR3 length: 13 amino acids. CDR3 region: CSALEQGLQPQHF. The CDR3 region has the DNA TGCAGTGCCTTAGAACAGGGGTTGCAGCCCCAGCATTTT.

The V call is TRBV12-3 or TRBV12-4, the J call TRBJ2-4, with D maybe TRBD1 (5 bases). The CDR3 spans 16 residues. Trimming shortened V by 0 bases and J by 0 bases, and 9 bases separated the two germline ends. The CDR3 sequence: CASSLAGALAKNIQYF. The DNA for the CDR3 is TGTGCCAGCAGTTTAGCAGGGGCCCTAGCCAAAAACATTCAGTACTTC.

This chain links TRBV12-3 or TRBV12-4 with TRBJ2-1; tentative D call: TRBD2 (6 bases). Trimming removed 7 bases from V and 9 bases from J, with 19 bases in between. The CDR3 totals 14 residues. This chain's CDR3 is CASNVGLPHTEQFF. DNA for the CDR3: TGTGCCAGCAACGTGGGACTTCCTCACACTGAGCAGTTCTTC.

This chain links TRBV7-8 with TRBJ2-5; possible D gene TRBD2, 6 bases. The CDR3 spans 15 residues. The germline V gene has CDR1 SGHVS and CDR2 FQNEAQ. V lost 3 bases, J lost 0 bases, and 11 bases lay in between. The DNA for the CDR3 is TGTGCCAGCAGCTTCGCGGGGCCATACCAAGAGACCCAGTACTTC. Amino acid sequence: CASSFAGPYQETQYF.

This clonotype has just a few counts. The chain has TRBV5-1 and TRBJ2-3; TRBD2 agrees at 11 bases. This CDR3 has 16 amino acids. The germline V gene has CDR1 SGHRS and CDR2 YFSETQ. Trimming removed 6 bases from V and 4 bases from J; junction bases left unmatched: 10. The CDR3 is CASTIAGGASPDTQYF. In DNA, the CDR3 is TGCGCCAGCACTATAGCGGGAGGGGCGTCGCCAGATACGCAGTATTTT.

The chain links TRBV29-1 to TRBJ2-3; no clear D. The germline gives CDR1 SQVTM, CDR2 ANQGSEA. V lost 4 bases to trimming and J lost 3 bases, with 5 bases between them. This CDR3 comprises 11 residues. The CDR3 protein is CSVGRTDTQYF. The CDR3 region has the DNA TGCAGCGTTGGTCGAACAGATACGCAGTATTTT.

The chain joins TRBV21-1 to TRBJ1-1. TRBV21-1 is listed as a pseudogene. This CDR3 is 15 amino acids long. The CDR3 loop reads CASSKVAGLNTEAFF. The CDR3 DNA sequence: TGTGCCAGCAGCAAAGTGGCAGGGCTGAACACTGAAGCTTTCTTT.

A remark on this clonotype: One end of the junction is discordant with germline, which a read error may explain. The CDR3 region is CGARVALAGVREQYF. The DNA of the CDR3 is TGCGGTGCTAGAGTAGCCCTAGCGGGAGTGCGCGAGCAGTACTTC. The gene calls are TRBV20-1 and TRBJ2-5; 10 bases map to TRBD2. The end of the DNA aligns better with TRBJ2-7, so the J call may be wrong. Germline CDR1 and CDR2: DFQATT and SNEGSKA (reference sequence). This CDR3 comprises 15 residues.

This clonotype appeared once. The chain is built from TRBV30 and TRBJ2-3; 13 bases fit TRBD2. Germline CDR1 GTSNPN, CDR2 SVGIG (reference sequence). This CDR3 region has 20 residues. Trimming took 1 base from V and 2 from J; bases not matched to a gene: 15. The DNA for the CDR3 is TGTGCCTGGAGTGACGGGGGGACTAGCGGGGCGCTTTTGGACACAGATACGCAGTATTTT. It is translated as CAWSDGGTSGALLDTDTQYF. The full variable domain, with the rest looked up from reference TRBV30 and TRBJ2-3, is SQTIHQWPATLVQPVGSPLSLECTVEGTSNPNLYWYRQAAGRGLQLLFYSVGIGQISSEVPQNLSASRPQDRQFILSSKKLLLSDSGFYLCAWSDGGTSGALLDTDTQYFGPGTRLTVL.

The sample holds many counts of this clonotype. The chain couples TRBV7-3 to TRBJ2-5, with D possibly being TRBD1 (6 bases). Trimming removed 0 bases from V and 3 bases from J, with 11 bases in between. This CDR3 contains 15 residues. CDR1 is SGHTA and CDR2 is FQGTGA in the germline V gene. As DNA, the CDR3 is TGTGCCAGCAGCTTAACGGGACATGGGGAAGAGACCCAGTACTTC. Translating it yields CASSLTGHGEETQYF.

This clonotype was picked up many times. This chain connects TRBV4-1 to TRBJ2-5; maybe TRBD2 (5 bases). The CDR3 length is 17 residues. Per the germline V gene, CDR1 is MGHRA and CDR2 is YSYEKL. V gave up 2 bases and J gave up 1 base, with 17 bases separating them. This CDR3 reads CASSQPGEGRSQETQYF. In nucleotides, the CDR3 is TGCGCCAGCAGCCAACCCGGGGAAGGTAGGAGCCAAGAGACCCAGTACTTC.

This rearrangement joins TRBV10-1 to TRBJ2-5, with 9 nucleotides matching TRBD1. The CDR3 runs to 15 residues. With V trimmed by 2 bases and J by 2 bases, 3 bases remained unmatched. Germline V gene lookup returns CDR1 WNHNN and CDR2 SYGVQD (reference sequence). In nucleotides, the CDR3 is TGCGCCAGCAGTGAGGGGGGACAGGGTCAAGAGACCCAGTACTTC. Amino acids: CASSEGGQGQETQYF.

The rearrangement links TRBV6-2 or TRBV6-3 to TRBJ2-1, with TRBD2 matching 10 bases. The CDR3 runs to 15 residues. V dropped 6 bases and J dropped 6; count of bases not matched to a gene: 8. The V gene's germline CDR1 is MNHEY and CDR2 SVGEGT. Written as DNA, the CDR3 is TGTGCCAGCAGGTCCGGGGCTAGCGGGGGCAATGAGCAGTTCTTC. As protein: CASRSGASGGNEQFF.